Sequencing of this T cell receptor (beta chain) was carried out in a study of OX40 agonist ivuxolimab in advanced cancers. Overall study context: Past anti-PD-1, anti-PD-L1 or anti-CTLA-4 therapy was accepted, and 40% had received some.

Clones were read by immunoSEQ multiplex PCR, and TCRdb kept only the in-frame ones, dropping some. The profile covers some 70,000 clones, with around 90% appearing a single time and 0.31% taken by the ten largest. Germline assignment: CDR1 LNHDA and CDR2 SQIVND (reference sequence). The V end was cut by 0 bases, the J end by 2 bases, with 11 bases between. The CDR3 is made up of 17 amino acids. The gene calls are TRBV19 and TRBJ2-6; no definite D call. This material consisted of CD4+ or CD8+ T cells sorted from blood, taken in a trial of the OX40 agonist ivuxolimab. The TCR comes from an adult with an advanced solid tumor such as melanoma, head and neck, liver or kidney cancer. CDR3 sequence reads: CASSIDLVRAGANVLTF. The CDR3 bases are TGTGCCAGTAGTATAGATCTTGTAAGGGCTGGGGCCAACGTCCTGACTTTC.